The source of this TCR beta chain is a study of shared clonotypes between healthy human individuals. V was pared by 4 bases and J by 5 bases, with 20 bases between. The CDR3 has 16 residues. Germline V gene lookup returns CDR1 MGHRA and CDR2 YSYEKL. TCRdb's copy holds only in-frame clones and misses some; the assay was immunoSEQ multiplex PCR. The sample contains 550,000 to 700,000 clones, 73% of which appear only once. Study findings and constraints: Few donors limited the genetic and exposure-history diversity represented. Estimated clonotype richness was generally higher in naive than memory subsets.

A note on this clone: Antigen unknown.

This TCR was recovered from a woman in her twenties or thirties in good health. The genes are TRBV4-1 and TRBJ1-1, with D possibly matching TRBD1 (5 bases). The sample was memory CD4+ T cells sorted from blood. Noted subset: CD45RA-negative fraction. This CDR3 reads CASSLKLVQGSTEAFF. The DNA for the CDR3 is TGCGCCAGCAGCCTGAAGCTTGTCCAGGGCTCTACTGAAGCTTTCTTT.